This entry concerns a single TCR beta chain. Original handling: Amplified reference gene primers provided the basis for estimating nucleated cell counts. The method was immunoSEQ multiplex PCR; TCRdb's version includes in-frame clones alone and lacks a portion of them. That table is the source of V, J and clone size, and D and trimming were worked out from the DNA. The table records some 99,000 clones, about 90% of them present only once. Enrolment of Seattle patients took place during active infection, and they were followed longitudinally. This sample was taken from a study of blood T cell repertoires in COVID-19. This CDR3 has 19 amino acids. In germline, CDR1 is SGHVS, CDR2 FNYEAQ. V lost 5 bases and J lost 7, with 30 bases in between.

This TCR was sampled from a human donor with COVID-19, enrolled during active disease. The donor label of this sample is uncertain. The specimen was peripheral blood. The chain couples TRBV7-6 to TRBJ2-1, with a weak D call TRBD2 (6 bases). CDR3 protein: CASSKGYFRGTLIANEQFF. The CDR3, as DNA: TGTGCCAGCAGCAAGGGGTACTTCCGCGGGACTCTGATTGCGAATGAGCAGTTCTTC.